This T cell receptor (beta chain) is drawn from a study of blood T cell repertoires in COVID-19 (dated by TCRdb to between 2020 and 2021). Background on the whole study: The collaborator samples originated in the United States, Italy and Spain and spanned the acute and convalescent phases of COVID-19. Deeply sampled blood TCRbeta repertoires from subjects exposed to, actively infected with, or recovered from COVID-19 were included in the dataset. Sample metadata almost always included a de-identified subject ID, COVID-19 status, age in years and sex. Where available, HLA class I and class II types were taken from metadata supplied by the sample provider and were not determined by assay-based typing. The prospective study material was composed of cDNA or gDNA derived from T cells, B-cell-depleted T cells, or PBMCs. The repertoires were released in a freely available public database intended as a resource for research on the immune response to SARS-CoV-2. The samples were drawn from two sources: the first 160 participants of the ongoing ImmuneRACE study, and 950 to 1,500 subjects contributed by 6 global collaborators. General findings and caveats noted by the study authors: The quantity of clinical and demographic metadata differed by source and by participant and was supplied without curation.

Including the terminal cysteine and phenylalanine, the CDR3 comprises 14 residues. Just CDR3 DNA is preserved here, 42 bases in frame from base 1. Cut back by 2 bases and 4 bases, the V and J ends lie 9 bases apart. The germline V gene (reference sequence) sets CDR1 to MNHEY and CDR2 to SMNVEV. As concerns this clone: The antigen it binds to is not known. Base qualities are not provided; no much larger clone lies one nucleotide away.

TCRbeta CDR3 regions were amplified from genomic DNA using the immunoSEQ Assay, a bias-controlled multiplex PCR. The study's own analysis went as follows. Nucleated cell counts per sample were estimated from amplification of reference gene primers within the assay. To quantify the absolute abundance of each unique TCRbeta CDR3 rearrangement, sequence reads were collapsed and filtered. For each sample, productive Simpson clonality was calculated as the square root of Simpson's diversity index across productive rearrangements. Held by TCRdb, this immuneACCESS table contains in-frame sequences only and omits some clones. Under half of the omission traces to an unresolved V gene where checked; the cause of the rest is unknown. The DNA was the basis for D and trimming; V, J and clone size are from that table. The sample data list some 200,000 clones, and roughly 89% of these were observed just once. 10% of the sample is in the top ten clones.

Enrolling through a virtual design, the prospective study's participants ranged in age from roughly 18 to 95 years and lived across 20 to 25 United States geographic areas. In the prospective study, cohorts were assigned on the basis of participant-reported clinical history obtained from a screening survey and a study questionnaire. Mobile phlebotomists in the prospective study collected whole blood, serum and a nasopharyngeal or oropharyngeal swab from every participant. Prospective study participants could optionally give additional blood draws and questionnaires over an approximately two-month period. Before DNA extraction, blood samples from the prospective study were shipped at room temperature or frozen.

The sequencing input was PBMCs or T cells enriched from blood (not recorded which). Here the chain combines TRBV27 and TRBJ1-5; TRBD1 is perhaps the D gene, given 6 matching bases. The source is a man aged 18 to 30 with acute COVID-19. The CDR3 amino acid sequence is: CASSLDRPNQPQHF. The sequenced DNA is TGTGCCAGCAGTTTAGACAGGCCAAATCAGCCCCAGCATTTT.